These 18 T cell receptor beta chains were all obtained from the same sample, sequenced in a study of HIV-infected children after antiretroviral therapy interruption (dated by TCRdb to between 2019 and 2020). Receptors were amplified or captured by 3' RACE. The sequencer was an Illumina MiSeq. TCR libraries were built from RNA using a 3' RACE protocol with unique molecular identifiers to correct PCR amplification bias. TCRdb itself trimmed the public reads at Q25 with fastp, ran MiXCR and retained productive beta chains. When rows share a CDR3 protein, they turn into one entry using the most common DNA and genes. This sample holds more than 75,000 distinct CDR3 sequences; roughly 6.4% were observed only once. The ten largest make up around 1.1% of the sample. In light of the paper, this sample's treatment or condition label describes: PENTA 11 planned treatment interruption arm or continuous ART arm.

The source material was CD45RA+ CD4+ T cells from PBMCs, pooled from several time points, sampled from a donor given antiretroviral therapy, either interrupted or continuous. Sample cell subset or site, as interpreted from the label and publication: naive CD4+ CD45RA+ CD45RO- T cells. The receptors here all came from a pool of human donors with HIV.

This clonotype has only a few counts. This CDR3 reads CASSIWSTEAFF. The CDR3 DNA is TGTGCCAGCAGTATTTGGTCCACTGAAGCTTTCTTT. The chain is built from TRBV12-3 or TRBV12-4 and TRBJ1-1; no clear D gene. The CDR3 runs to 12 residues. Trimming stripped 5 bases from V and 4 bases from J, with 8 bases between.

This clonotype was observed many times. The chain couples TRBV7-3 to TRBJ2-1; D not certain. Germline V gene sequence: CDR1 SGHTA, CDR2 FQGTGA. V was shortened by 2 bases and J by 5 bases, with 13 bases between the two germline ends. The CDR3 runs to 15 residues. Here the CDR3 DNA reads TGTGCCAGCAGCTTAGGTTACACGTCCAACAATGAGCAGTTCTTC. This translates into CASSLGYTSNNEQFF.

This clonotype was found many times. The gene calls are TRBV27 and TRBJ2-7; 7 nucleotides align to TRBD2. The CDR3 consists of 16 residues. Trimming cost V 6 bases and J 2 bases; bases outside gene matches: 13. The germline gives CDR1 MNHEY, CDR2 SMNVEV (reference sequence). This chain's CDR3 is CASSRDTRGGAYEQYF. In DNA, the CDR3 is TGTGCCAGCAGCCGGGATACGAGGGGAGGGGCCTACGAGCAGTACTTC.

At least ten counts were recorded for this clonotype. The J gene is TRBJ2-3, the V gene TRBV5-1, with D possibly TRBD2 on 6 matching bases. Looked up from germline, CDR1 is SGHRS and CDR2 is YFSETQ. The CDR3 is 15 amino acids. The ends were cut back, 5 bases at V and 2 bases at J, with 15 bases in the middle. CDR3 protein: CASRRESGFTDTQYF. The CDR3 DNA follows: TGCGCCAGCAGAAGAGAAAGCGGGTTCACAGATACGCAGTATTTT.

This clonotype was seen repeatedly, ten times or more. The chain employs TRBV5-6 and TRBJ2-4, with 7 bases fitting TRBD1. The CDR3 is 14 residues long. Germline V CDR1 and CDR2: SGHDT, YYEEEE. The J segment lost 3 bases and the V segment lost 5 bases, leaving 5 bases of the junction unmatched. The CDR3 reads CASRAGTDKNIQYF. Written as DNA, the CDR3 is TGTGCCAGCAGGGCCGGGACAGACAAAAACATTCAGTACTTC.

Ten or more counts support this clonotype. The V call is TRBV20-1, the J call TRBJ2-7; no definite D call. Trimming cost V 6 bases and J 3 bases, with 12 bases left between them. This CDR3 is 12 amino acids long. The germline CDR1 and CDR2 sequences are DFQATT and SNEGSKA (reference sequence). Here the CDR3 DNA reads TGCAGTGCCGCGACACCTCTCTACGAGCAGTACTTC. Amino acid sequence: CSAATPLYEQYF.

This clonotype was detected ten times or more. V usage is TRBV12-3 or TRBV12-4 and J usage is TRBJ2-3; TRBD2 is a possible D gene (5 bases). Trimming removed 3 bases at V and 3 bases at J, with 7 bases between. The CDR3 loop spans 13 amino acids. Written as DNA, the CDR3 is TGTGCCAGCAGTTTGCTAGCTACAGATACGCAGTATTTT. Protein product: CASSLLATDTQYF.

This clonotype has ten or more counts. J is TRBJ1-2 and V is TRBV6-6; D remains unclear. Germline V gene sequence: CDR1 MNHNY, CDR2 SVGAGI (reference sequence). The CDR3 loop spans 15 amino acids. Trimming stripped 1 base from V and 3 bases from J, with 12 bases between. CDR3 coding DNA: TGTGCCAGCAGTTACTTTTGGGCAGGCGACTATGGCTACACCTTC. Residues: CASSYFWAGDYGYTF.

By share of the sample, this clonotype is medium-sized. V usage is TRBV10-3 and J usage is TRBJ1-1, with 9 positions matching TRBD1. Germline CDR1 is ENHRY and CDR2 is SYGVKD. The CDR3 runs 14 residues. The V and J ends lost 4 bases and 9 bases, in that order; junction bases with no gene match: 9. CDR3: CAISGGSGTGKAFF. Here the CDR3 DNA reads TGTGCCATCAGTGGGGGATCCGGGACAGGGAAAGCTTTCTTT.

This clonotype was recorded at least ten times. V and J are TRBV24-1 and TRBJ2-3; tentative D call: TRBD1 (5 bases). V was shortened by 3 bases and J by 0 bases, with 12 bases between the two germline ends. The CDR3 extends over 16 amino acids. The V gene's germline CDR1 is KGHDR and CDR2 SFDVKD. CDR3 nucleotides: TGTGCCACCAGTGATCAACGACAGTTAAGCACAGATACGCAGTATTTT. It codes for CATSDQRQLSTDTQYF.

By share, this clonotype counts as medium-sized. The CDR3 coding sequence is TGTGCCAGTACGGTCGGCGACTATGGCTACACCTTC. Its translation: CASTVGDYGYTF. The chain links TRBV19 to TRBJ1-2; D is undetermined. Germline lookup yields CDR1 LNHDA and CDR2 SQIVND (reference sequence). V was cut by 7 bases and J by 3 bases, with 9 bases left in between. There are 12 residues in the CDR3.

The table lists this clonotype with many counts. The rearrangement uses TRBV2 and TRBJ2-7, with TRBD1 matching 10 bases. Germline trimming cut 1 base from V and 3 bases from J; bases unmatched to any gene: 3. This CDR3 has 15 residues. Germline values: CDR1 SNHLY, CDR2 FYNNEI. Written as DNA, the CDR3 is TGTGCCAGCAGTGAAGAGGGACAGGGGTTCTACGAGCAGTACTTC. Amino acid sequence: CASSEEGQGFYEQYF.

This chain's CDR3 is CASSLSGVTGELFF. The CDR3 DNA reads as TGTGCCAGCAGCTTGTCGGGCGTCACCGGGGAGCTGTTTTTT. The chain carries TRBV11-2 and TRBJ2-2; no firm D call. CDR3 length equals 14 residues. CDR1 is SGHAT and CDR2 is FQNNGV in the germline V gene. Trimming pared 3 bases from V and 4 bases from J, leaving 9 bases between.

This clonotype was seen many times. The CDR3 nucleotides are TGTGCCAGCAGTTTGTCAGGCTCAACTAATGAAAAACTGTTTTTT. This codes for CASSLSGSTNEKLFF. This sequence joins TRBV28 and TRBJ1-4; D gene ambiguous. The V gene lost 3 bases and the J gene lost 0 bases, with 8 bases spanning the gap. The CDR3 has 15 residues. Germline V gives CDR1 MDHEN, CDR2 SYDVKM.

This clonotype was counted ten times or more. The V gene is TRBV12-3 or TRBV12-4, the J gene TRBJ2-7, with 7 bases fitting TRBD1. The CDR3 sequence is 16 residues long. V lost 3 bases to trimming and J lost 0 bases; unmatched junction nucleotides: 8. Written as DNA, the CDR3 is TGTGCCAGCAGTTTCGTGACAGGGACGTACTCCTACGAGCAGTACTTC. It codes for CASSFVTGTYSYEQYF.

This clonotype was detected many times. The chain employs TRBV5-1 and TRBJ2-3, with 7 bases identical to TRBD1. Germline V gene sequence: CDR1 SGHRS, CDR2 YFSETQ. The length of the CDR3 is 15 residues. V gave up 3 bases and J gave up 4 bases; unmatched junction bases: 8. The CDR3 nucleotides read TGCGCCAGCAGCTGGTCGACAGGGATGGCAGATACGCAGTATTTT. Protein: CASSWSTGMADTQYF.

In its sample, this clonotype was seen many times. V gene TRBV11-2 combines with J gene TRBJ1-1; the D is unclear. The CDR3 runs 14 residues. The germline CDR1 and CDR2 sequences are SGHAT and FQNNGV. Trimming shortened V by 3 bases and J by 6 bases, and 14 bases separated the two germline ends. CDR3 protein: CASSFESREAEAFF. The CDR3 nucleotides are TGTGCCAGCAGCTTTGAGTCGAGGGAGGCTGAAGCTTTCTTT.

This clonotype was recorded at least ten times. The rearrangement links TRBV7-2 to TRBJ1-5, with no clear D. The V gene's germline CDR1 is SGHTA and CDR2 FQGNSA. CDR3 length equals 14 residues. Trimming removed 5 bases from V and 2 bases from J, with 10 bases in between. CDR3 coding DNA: TGTGCCAGCAGCCTACGAAGTGGCAATCAGCCCCAGCATTTT. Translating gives CASSLRSGNQPQHF.